The rows below give T cell receptor beta chains drawn from one sample of a study of T cell responses to AZD1222 COVID-19 vaccine. Here immunoSEQ multiplex PCR was the method, and the copy in TCRdb shows in-frame clones only, minus some. In the table there are around 150,000 clones, around 90% of which are singletons. The source material was peripheral blood, sampled 28 days after the second AZD1222 dose. Receptors were obtained from an adult who received the AZD1222 COVID-19 vaccine. Both conserved end residues are part of each CDR3. A D gene is named only where the DNA matches it firmly. The size of a clone is reported for some rows only, either as once, few or many, or as a class for expanded clones.

J gene,D gene,CDR3 length,V gene,clone size,CDR3 protein,CDR3 DNA
TRBJ1-4,TRBD1,14,TRBV30,.,CAWRGTVTNEKLFF,TGTGCCTGGAGGGGGACAGTAACTAATGAAAAACTGTTTTTT
TRBJ2-3,TRBD1,16,TRBV15,once,CATSRDFGTGRSTQYF,TGTGCCACCAGCAGAGATTTCGGGACAGGGCGATCTACGCAGTATTTT
TRBJ1-3,.,15,TRBV6-5,.,CASSSQALSGNTIYF,TGTGCCAGCAGCTCACAGGCCCTCTCTGGAAACACCATATATTTT
TRBJ1-4,.,17,TRBV7-9,.,CASSLVRGTRGNEKLFF,TGTGCCAGCAGCTTAGTTCGGGGCACGAGGGGTAATGAAAAACTGTTTTTT
TRBJ2-7,TRBD1,15,TRBV24-1,once,CATSDQRTGGYEQYF,TGTGCCACCAGTGATCAGCGGACAGGGGGCTACGAGCAGTACTTC
TRBJ1-1,.,14,TRBV28,.,CASSLLGEDTEAFF,TGTGCCAGCAGTCTATTGGGGGAGGACACTGAAGCTTTCTTT
TRBJ1-1,.,13,TRBV6-5,.,CASSYSLTDEAFF,TGTGCCAGCAGTTACTCCCTGACAGATGAAGCTTTCTTT
TRBJ1-1,TRBD1,13,TRBV28,once,CASSNTGGYEAFF,TGTGCCAGCAGCAATACAGGGGGGTATGAAGCTTTCTTT
TRBJ2-7,TRBD2,16,TRBV10-3,.,CAISRPAGGGNYEQYF,TGTGCCATCAGTCGCCCCGCGGGAGGGGGGAACTACGAGCAGTACTTC
TRBJ2-7,.,16,TRBV9,.,CASSGPDGVGAGEQYF,TGTGCCAGCAGCGGGCCGGACGGGGTAGGGGCTGGGGAGCAGTACTTC
TRBJ2-1,TRBD2,13,TRBV29-1,.,CSVAGTSAGEQFF,TGCAGCGTGGCCGGGACTAGTGCGGGTGAGCAGTTCTTC
TRBJ2-1,.,15,TRBV18,.,CASSPIQGNYNEQFF,TGTGCCAGCTCACCAATCCAGGGGAACTACAATGAGCAGTTCTTC
TRBJ2-3,TRBD2,17,TRBV5-1,.,CASSTGLAGDPPDTQYF,TGCGCCAGCAGCACAGGACTAGCGGGGGACCCCCCAGATACGCAGTATTTT
TRBJ2-2,.,15,TRBV6-5,.,CASSYSQGFTGELFF,TGTGCCAGCAGTTACTCGCAGGGGTTCACCGGGGAGCTGTTTTTT
TRBJ2-1,TRBD1,15,TRBV29-1,.,CSVERDRGSGNEQFF,TGCAGCGTTGAAAGGGACAGGGGATCTGGCAATGAGCAGTTCTTC
TRBJ1-5,.,15,TRBV28,.,CASSTPGDGNQPQHF,TGTGCCAGCAGTACCCCAGGGGATGGCAATCAGCCCCAGCATTTT
TRBJ2-5,TRBD1,12,TRBV24-1,.,CATSAGGETQYF,TGTGCCACCAGTGCAGGGGGAGAGACCCAGTACTTC
TRBJ2-7,TRBD1,15,TRBV5-6,.,CASSYDRGDLYEQYF,TGTGCCAGCAGCTATGACAGGGGAGATCTCTACGAGCAGTACTTC
TRBJ1-1,.,16,TRBV27,.,CASSFYGEPGNTEAFF,TGTGCCAGCAGTTTTTACGGAGAACCTGGGAACACTGAAGCTTTCTTT
TRBJ2-7,.,16,TRBV11-3,.,CASSPNGGRTAREQYF,TGTGCCAGCAGCCCTAACGGAGGGAGGACCGCCCGCGAGCAGTACTTC
TRBJ2-2,TRBD2,17,TRBV5-1,.,CASSLSGREANTGELFF,TGCGCCAGCAGCTTGTCCGGGCGGGAGGCGAACACCGGGGAGCTGTTTTTT
TRBJ1-2,.,14,TRBV7-8,.,CASSLSPSDSGYTF,TGTGCCAGCAGCTTAAGCCCCAGCGATAGTGGCTACACCTTC
TRBJ1-4,.,14,TRBV19,.,CASKIQATNEKLFF,TGTGCCAGTAAAATACAGGCAACTAATGAAAAACTGTTTTTT
TRBJ1-1,TRBD1,17,TRBV28,.,CASSLGGQYTGNTEAFF,TGTGCCAGCAGTTTAGGGGGACAGTACACAGGGAACACTGAAGCTTTCTTT
TRBJ1-4,.,14,TRBV2,.,CASSPTVANEKLFF,TGTGCCAGCAGCCCCACAGTGGCTAATGAAAAACTGTTTTTT
TRBJ1-2,.,13,TRBV28,.,CASLPEGRDGYTF,TGTGCCAGCCTTCCGGAGGGCCGGGATGGCTACACCTTC
TRBJ2-7,.,12,TRBV11-2,.,CASSLISYEQYF,TGTGCCAGCAGCTTAATCTCCTACGAGCAGTACTTC
TRBJ2-7,.,14,TRBV28,.,CASSRGDVSYEQYF,TGTGCCAGCAGCCGTGGGGACGTATCCTACGAGCAGTACTTC
TRBJ2-1,TRBD2,14,TRBV6-2/TRBV6-3,.,CASSRTSSSNEQFF,TGTGCCAGCAGTCGGACTAGTTCAAGCAATGAGCAGTTCTTC